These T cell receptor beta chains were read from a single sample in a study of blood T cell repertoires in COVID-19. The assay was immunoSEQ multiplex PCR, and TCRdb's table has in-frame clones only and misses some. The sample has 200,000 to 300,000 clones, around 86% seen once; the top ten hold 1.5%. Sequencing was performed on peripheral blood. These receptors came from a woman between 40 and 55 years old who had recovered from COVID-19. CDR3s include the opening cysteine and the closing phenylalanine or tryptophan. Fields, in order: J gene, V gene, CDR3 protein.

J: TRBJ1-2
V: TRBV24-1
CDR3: CATSDRGTAHANYGYTF

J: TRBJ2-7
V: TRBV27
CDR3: CASSLFPGPSYEQYF

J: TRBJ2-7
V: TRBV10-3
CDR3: CAISESPQGAGYEQYF

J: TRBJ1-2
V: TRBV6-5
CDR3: CASSLTLTHGVYGYTF

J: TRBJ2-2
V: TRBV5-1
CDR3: CASRSTSTGELFF

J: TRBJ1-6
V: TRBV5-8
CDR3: CASTPKGGYNSPLHF

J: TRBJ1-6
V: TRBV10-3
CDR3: CAISEQGSSYNSPLHF

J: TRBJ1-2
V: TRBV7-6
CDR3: CASSLMPGQNNYGYTF

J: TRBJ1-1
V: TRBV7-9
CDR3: CASSLPGAQRGTEAFF

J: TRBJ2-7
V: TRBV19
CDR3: CATQDSSTFYEQYF

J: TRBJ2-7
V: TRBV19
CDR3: CASRRSLVGSYEQYF

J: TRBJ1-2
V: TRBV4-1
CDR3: CASSPTGGLYGYTF

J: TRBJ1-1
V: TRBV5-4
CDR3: CASSFNPNTEAFF

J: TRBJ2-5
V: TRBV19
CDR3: CASSGPGETQYF

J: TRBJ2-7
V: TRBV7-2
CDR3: CASSFGGTSSYEQYF

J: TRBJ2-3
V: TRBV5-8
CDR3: CASSSLAGDLYSTDTQYF

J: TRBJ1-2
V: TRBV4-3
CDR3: CASSQDHPGLPSYTF

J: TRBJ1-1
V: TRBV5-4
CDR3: CASSLEGGQGHTEAFF

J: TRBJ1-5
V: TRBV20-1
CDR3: CSARAVGPQHF

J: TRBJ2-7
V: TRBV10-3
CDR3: CAISGPGLYEQYF

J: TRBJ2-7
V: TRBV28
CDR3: CASSGLAGPYEQYF

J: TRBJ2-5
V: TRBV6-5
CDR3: CASSSLAAPQETQYF

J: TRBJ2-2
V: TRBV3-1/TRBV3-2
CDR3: CASSPSFGANTGELFF

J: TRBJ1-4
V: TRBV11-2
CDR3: CASSPSGGYEKLFF

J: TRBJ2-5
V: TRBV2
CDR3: CASSLEETQYF

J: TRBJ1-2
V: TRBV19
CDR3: CASSPRQMTNYGYTF

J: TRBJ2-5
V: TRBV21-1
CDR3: CASSKTRGVGRGETQYF

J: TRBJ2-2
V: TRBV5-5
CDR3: CASSLNPSNTGELFF

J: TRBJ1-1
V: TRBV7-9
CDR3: CASSSWDSPDTEAFF

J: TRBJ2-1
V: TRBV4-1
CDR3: CASSPLGTHFNEQFF

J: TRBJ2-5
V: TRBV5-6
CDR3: CASSLRLAGEETQYF

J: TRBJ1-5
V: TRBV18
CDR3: CASSPGQAGNQPQHF

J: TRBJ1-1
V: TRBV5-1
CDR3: CASSLRSPNTEAFF

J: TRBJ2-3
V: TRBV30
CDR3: CAWSGLAGASSTDTQYF

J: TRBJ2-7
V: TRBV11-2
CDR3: CASSLDRGSTYEQYF

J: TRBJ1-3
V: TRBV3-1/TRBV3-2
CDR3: CASSQQGANSGNTIYF

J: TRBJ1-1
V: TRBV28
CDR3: CATAPGQGIARNTEAFF

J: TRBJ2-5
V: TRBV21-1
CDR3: CASSKSLLAEGTLGQETQYF

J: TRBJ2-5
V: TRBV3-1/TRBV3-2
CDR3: CASSLNRGRGQETQYF

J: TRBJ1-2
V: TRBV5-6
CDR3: CASVFRPRGDGYTF

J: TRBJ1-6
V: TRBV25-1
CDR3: CASSEDGGRLAALHF

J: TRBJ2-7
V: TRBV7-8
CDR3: CASSFPGQGYYEQYF

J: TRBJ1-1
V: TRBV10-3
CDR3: CAITGDSMGGEAFF

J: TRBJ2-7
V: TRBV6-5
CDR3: CASSYGYYGTEVEQYF

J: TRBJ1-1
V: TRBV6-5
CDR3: CATHPPKGAATEAFF

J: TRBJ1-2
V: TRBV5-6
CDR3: CASSYQNLRGYGYTF

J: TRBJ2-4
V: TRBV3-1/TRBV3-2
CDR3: CASSQRGLAANIQYF

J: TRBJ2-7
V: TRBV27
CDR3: CASSPDRYEQYF

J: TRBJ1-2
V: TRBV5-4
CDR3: CASSLDSYGYTF

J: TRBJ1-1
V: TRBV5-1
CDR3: CASSLGGDTEAFF

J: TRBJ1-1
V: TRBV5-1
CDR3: CASRRGGRDTEAFF

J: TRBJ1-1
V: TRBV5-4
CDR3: CASSTDRGEWRPEAFF

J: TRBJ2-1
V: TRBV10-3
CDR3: CAISGGPTPGGNEQFF

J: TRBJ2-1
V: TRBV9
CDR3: CASSVDRGSYNEQFF

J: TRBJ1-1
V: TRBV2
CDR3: CASSGVGEDTEAFF